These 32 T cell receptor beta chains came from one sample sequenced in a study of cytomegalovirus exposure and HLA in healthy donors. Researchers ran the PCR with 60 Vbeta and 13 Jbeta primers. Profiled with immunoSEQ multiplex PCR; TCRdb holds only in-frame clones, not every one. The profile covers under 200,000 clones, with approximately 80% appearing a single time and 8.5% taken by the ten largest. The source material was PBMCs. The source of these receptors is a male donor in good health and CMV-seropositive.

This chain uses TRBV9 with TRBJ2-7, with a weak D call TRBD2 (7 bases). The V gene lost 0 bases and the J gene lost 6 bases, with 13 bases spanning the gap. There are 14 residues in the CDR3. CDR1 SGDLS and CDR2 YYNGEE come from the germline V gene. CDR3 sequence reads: CASSVEWGGREQYF. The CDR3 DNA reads TGTGCCAGCAGCGTAGAGTGGGGGGGCCGCGAGCAGTACTTC.

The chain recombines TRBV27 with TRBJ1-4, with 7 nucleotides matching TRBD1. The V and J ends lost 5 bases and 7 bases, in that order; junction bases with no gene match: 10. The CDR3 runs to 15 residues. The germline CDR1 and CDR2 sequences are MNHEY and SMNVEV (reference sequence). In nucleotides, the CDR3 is TGTGCCAGCAGTCTCCAGGGGGGTCCAGGTGAAAAACTGTTTTTT. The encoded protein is CASSLQGGPGEKLFF. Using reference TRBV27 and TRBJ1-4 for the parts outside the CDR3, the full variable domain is EAQVTQNPRYLITVTGKKLTVTCSQNMNHEYMSWYRQDPGLGLRQIYYSMNVEVTDKGDVPEGYKVSRKEKRNFPLILESPSPNQTSLYFCASSLQGGPGEKLFFGSGTQLSVL.

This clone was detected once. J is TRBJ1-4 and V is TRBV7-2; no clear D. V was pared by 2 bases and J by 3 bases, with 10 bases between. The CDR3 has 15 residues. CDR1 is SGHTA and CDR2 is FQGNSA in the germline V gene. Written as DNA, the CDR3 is TGTGCCAGCAGCTTAAGGGCGAGGGCTAATGAAAAACTGTTTTTT. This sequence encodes CASSLRARANEKLFF.

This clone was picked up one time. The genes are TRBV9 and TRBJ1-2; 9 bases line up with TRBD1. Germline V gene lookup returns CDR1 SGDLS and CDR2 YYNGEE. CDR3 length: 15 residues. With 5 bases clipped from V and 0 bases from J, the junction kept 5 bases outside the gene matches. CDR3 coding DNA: TGTGCCAGCAGGGGACAGGGTCCCTCTAACTATGGCTACACCTTC. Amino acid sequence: CASRGQGPSNYGYTF.

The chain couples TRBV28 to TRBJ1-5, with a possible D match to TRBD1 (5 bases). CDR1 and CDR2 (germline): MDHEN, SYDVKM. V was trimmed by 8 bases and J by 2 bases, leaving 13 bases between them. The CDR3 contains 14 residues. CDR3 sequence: CASSGGGGNQPQHF. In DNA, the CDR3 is TGTGCCAGCTCCGGCGGGGGTGGCAATCAGCCCCAGCATTTT.

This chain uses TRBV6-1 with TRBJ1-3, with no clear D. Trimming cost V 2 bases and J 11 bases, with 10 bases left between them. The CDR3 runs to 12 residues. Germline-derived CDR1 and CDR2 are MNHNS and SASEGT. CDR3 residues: CASSEFGVAIYF. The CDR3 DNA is TGTGCCAGCAGTGAATTTGGAGTTGCCATATATTTT.

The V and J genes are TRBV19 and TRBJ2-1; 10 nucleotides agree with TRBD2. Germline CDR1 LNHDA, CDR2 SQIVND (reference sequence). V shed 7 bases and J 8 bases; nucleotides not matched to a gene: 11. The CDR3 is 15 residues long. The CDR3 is CASIRAASGSHEQFF. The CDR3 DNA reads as TGTGCCAGTATAAGGGCGGCTAGCGGGAGCCATGAGCAGTTCTTC.

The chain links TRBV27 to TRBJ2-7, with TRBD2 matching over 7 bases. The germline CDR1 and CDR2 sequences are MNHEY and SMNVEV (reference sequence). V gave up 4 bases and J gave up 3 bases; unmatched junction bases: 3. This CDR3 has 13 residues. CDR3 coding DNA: TGTGCCAGCAGTTCCCCGGGGGGCTACGAGCAGTACTTC. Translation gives CASSSPGGYEQYF.

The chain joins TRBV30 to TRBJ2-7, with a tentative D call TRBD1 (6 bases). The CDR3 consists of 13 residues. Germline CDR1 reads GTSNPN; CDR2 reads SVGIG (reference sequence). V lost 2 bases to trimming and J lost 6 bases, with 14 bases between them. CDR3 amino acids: CAWSTYRDREQYF. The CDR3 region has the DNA TGTGCCTGGAGTACTTACAGGGACCGCGAGCAGTACTTC.

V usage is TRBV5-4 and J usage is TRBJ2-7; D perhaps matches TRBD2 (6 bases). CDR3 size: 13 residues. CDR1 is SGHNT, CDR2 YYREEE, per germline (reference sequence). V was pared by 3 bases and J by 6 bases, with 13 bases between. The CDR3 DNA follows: TGTGCCAGCAGCTCGGGGCCGCGGGGCGAGCAGTACTTC. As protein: CASSSGPRGEQYF.

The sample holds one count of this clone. In nucleotides, the CDR3 is TGCGCCAGCAGCTTGGTGGGACAGACCTATGGCTACACCTTC. It codes for CASSLVGQTYGYTF. The V call is TRBV5-1, the J call TRBJ1-2, with TRBD1 identical over 7 bases. The CDR3 covers 14 residues. V dropped 0 bases and J dropped 4; count of bases not matched to a gene: 3. The germline V gene has CDR1 SGHRS and CDR2 YFSETQ.

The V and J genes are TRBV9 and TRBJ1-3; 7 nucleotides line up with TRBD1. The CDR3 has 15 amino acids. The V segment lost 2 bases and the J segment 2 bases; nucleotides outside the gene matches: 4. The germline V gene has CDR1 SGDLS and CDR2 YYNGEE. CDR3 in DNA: TGTGCCAGCAGCGTCGGACAGGCTGCTGGAAACACCATATATTTT. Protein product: CASSVGQAAGNTIYF.

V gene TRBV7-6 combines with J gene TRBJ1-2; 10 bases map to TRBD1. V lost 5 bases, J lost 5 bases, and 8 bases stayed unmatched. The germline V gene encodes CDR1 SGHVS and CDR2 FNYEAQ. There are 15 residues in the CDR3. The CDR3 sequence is CASSLLSDRGYGYTF. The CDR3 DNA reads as TGTGCCAGCAGCCTGCTCTCGGACAGGGGGTATGGCTACACCTTC.

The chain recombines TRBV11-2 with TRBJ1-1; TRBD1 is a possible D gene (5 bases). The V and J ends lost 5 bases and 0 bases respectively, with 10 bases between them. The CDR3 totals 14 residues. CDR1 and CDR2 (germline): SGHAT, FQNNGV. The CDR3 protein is CASSPAGVNTEAFF. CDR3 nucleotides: TGTGCCAGCAGCCCAGCGGGGGTGAACACTGAAGCTTTCTTT.

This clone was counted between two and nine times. DNA of the CDR3: TGTGCCAGCAGTGTGATAGTCCGGGAAAAACTGTTTTTT. Translation: CASSVIVREKLFF. V and J are TRBV6-1 and TRBJ1-4; D is ambiguous. V was pared by 4 bases and J by 8 bases, with 11 bases between. The CDR3 extends over 13 amino acids. CDR1 MNHNS and CDR2 SASEGT come from the germline V gene.

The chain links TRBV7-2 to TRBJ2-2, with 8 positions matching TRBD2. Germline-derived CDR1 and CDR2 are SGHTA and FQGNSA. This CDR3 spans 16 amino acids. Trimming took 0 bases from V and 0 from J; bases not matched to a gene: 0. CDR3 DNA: TGTGCCAGCAGCTTAGCTAGCGGGACGAACACCGGGGAGCTGTTTTTT. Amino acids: CASSLASGTNTGELFF.

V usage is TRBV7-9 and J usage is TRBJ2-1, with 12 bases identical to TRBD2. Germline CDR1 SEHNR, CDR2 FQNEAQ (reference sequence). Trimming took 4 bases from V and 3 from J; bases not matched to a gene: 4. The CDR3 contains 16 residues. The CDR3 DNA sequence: TGTGCCAGCAGCTCGCTAGCGGGAGGGAACTACAATGAGCAGTTCTTC. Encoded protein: CASSSLAGGNYNEQFF. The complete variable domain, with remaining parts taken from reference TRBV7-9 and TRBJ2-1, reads DTGVSQNPRHKITKRGQNVTFRCDPISEHNRLYWYRQTLGQGPEFLTYFQNEAQLEKSRLLSDRFSAERPKGSFSTLEIQRTEQGDSAMYLCASSSLAGGNYNEQFFGPGTRLTVL.

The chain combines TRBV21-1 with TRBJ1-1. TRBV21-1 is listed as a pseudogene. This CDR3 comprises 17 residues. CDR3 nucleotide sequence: TGTGCCAGCAGCAAAACAGGAGGGGTCCCTTTTAGCACTGAAGCTTTCTTT. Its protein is CASSKTGGVPFSTEAFF.

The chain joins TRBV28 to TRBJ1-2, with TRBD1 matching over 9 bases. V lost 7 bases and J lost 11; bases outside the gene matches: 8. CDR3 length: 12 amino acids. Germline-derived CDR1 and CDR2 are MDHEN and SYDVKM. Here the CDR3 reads CASNRDRAGYTF. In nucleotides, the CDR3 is TGTGCCAGCAACAGGGACAGGGCGGGATACACCTTC.

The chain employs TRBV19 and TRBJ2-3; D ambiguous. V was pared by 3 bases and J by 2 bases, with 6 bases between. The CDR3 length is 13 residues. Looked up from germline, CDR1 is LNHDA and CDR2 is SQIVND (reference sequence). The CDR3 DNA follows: TGTGCCAGTAGTATCCACATCACAGATACGCAGTATTTT. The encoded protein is CASSIHITDTQYF.

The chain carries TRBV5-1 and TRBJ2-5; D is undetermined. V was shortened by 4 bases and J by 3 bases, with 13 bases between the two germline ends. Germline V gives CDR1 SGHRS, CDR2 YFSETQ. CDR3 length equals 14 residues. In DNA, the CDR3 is TGCGCCAGCAGCCCACACCATGGAGAAGAGACCCAGTACTTC. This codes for CASSPHHGEETQYF.

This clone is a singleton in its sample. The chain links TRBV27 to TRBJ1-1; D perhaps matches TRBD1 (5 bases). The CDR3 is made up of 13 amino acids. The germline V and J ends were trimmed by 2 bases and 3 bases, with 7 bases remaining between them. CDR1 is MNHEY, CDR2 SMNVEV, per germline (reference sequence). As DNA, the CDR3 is TGTGCCAGCAGTTTACGGGGGTACACTGAAGCTTTCTTT. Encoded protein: CASSLRGYTEAFF.

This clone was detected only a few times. The CDR3 bases are TGCGCCAGCAGCCAAGGACAGGTCGCAGGGGACACCATATATTTT. Encoded protein: CASSQGQVAGDTIYF. The V gene is TRBV4-1, the J gene TRBJ1-3, with D perhaps TRBD1 (6 bases). Trimming removed 1 base from V and 8 bases from J, with 15 bases in between. Looked up from germline, CDR1 is MGHRA and CDR2 is YSYEKL. The CDR3 runs 15 residues.

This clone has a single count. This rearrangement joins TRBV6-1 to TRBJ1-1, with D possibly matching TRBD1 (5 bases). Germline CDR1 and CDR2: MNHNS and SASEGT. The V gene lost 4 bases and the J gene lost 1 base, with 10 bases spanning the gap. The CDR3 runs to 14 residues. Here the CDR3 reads CASSGQGPNTEAFF. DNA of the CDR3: TGTGCCAGCAGTGGTCAGGGCCCGAACACTGAAGCTTTCTTT.

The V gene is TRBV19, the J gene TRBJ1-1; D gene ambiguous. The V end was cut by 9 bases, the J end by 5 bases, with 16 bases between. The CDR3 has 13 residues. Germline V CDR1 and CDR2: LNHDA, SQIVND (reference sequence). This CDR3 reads CASTWGGSTEAFF. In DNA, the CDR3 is TGTGCCAGCACTTGGGGAGGGTCGACTGAAGCTTTCTTT.

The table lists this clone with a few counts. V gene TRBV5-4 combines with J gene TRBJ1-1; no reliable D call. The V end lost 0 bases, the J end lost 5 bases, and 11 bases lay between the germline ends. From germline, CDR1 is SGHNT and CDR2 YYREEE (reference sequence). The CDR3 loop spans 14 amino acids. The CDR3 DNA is TGTGCCAGCAGCTTGGAAAGCGGGTCGACTGAAGCTTTCTTT. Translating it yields CASSLESGSTEAFF.

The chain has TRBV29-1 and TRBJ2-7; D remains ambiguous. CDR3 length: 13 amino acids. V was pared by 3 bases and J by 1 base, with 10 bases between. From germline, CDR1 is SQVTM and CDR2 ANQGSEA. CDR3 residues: CSVEGPLSYEQYF. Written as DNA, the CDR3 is TGCAGCGTTGAGGGCCCATTATCCTACGAGCAGTACTTC.

CDR3 DNA sequence: TGTGCCAGCAGCTTAGGGGACTATTCAAACACTGAAGCTTTCTTT. It translates to CASSLGDYSNTEAFF. V usage is TRBV7-2 and J usage is TRBJ1-1; D possibly corresponds to TRBD1 (5 bases). The CDR3 spans 15 residues. Trimming left V 1 base short and J 2 bases short, with 11 bases between. Germline assignment: CDR1 SGHTA and CDR2 FQGNSA.

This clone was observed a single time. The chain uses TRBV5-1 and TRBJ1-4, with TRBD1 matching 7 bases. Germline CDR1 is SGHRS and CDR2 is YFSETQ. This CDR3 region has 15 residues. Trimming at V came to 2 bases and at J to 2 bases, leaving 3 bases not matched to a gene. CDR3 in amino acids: CASSLQGTTNEKLFF. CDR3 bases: TGCGCCAGCAGCTTACAGGGGACGACTAATGAAAAACTGTTTTTT.

The CDR3 loop is CAWSKAGWTEAFF. CDR3 bases: TGTGCCTGGAGTAAAGCGGGATGGACTGAAGCTTTCTTT. This chain joins TRBV30 and TRBJ1-1; D not resolved. V lost 2 bases, J lost 5 bases, and 12 bases lay in between. This CDR3 comprises 13 residues. Germline CDR1 is GTSNPN and CDR2 is SVGIG (reference sequence).

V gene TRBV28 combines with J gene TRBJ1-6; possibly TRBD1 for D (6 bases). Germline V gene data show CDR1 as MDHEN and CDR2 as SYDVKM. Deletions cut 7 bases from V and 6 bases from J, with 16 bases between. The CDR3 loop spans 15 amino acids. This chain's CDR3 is CASILRGGFNSPLHF. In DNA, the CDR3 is TGTGCCAGCATTCTACGAGGGGGATTTAATTCACCCCTCCACTTT.

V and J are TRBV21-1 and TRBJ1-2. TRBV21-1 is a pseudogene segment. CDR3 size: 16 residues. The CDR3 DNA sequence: TGTGCCAGCAGCAAAGGAGTCAGGGAGGAAAACTATGGCTACACCTTC. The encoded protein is CASSKGVREENYGYTF.